Below are 16 T cell receptor beta chains sequenced from a single sample in a study of OX40 agonist ivuxolimab in advanced cancers. Libraries were prepared by immunoSEQ multiplex PCR; TCRdb keeps only in-frame clonotypes and omits some of them. Found here are over 65,000 clones, around 86% of them singletons; the top ten hold approximately 8.4%. The material sequenced was CD4+ or CD8+ T cells sorted from blood, taken in a trial of the OX40 agonist ivuxolimab. The source is an adult with an advanced solid tumor such as melanoma, head and neck, liver or kidney cancer.

The CDR3 coding sequence is TGTGCCAGCTCACCAGGGGGACAGAGCAATCAGCCCCAGCATTTT. Translation gives CASSPGGQSNQPQHF. The chain carries TRBV18 and TRBJ1-5; 7 nucleotides align to TRBD1. The CDR3 extends over 15 amino acids. The junction had 2 bases not matched to a gene; V was cut back by 2 bases and J by 1 base. Per germline, CDR1 KGHSH and CDR2 LQKENI.

Concerning this clone: One end of the junction does not line up with germline, which may come from a read error. This chain connects TRBV7-8 to TRBJ2-5; D is perhaps TRBD1 or TRBD2 (5 bases each). Germline V gene sequence: CDR1 SGHVS, CDR2 FQNEAQ. This CDR3 is built from 14 residues. The CDR3 loop is CASSRGQKLETQHF. The CDR3 region has the DNA TGTGCCAGCAGCCGGGGCCAGAAGTTAGAGACCCAGCACTTC.

The chain uses TRBV18 and TRBJ2-7; 9 bases are shared with TRBD1. Germline trimming cut 8 bases from V and 3 bases from J; bases unmatched to any gene: 5. Germline V gene lookup returns CDR1 KGHSH and CDR2 LQKENI. The CDR3 sequence is 13 residues long. The CDR3 bases are TGTGCCAGCACCCTGGGACAGGGCTACGAGCAGTACTTC. Protein product: CASTLGQGYEQYF. The variable domain in full, completed from reference TRBV18 and TRBJ2-7, reads NAGVMQNPRHLVRRRGQEARLRCSPMKGHSHVYWYRQLPEEGLKFMVYLQKENIIDESGMPKERFSAEFPKEGPSILRIQQVVRGDSAAYFCASTLGQGYEQYFGPGTRLTVT.

CDR3 in DNA: TGTGCCACCAGCAGAGGAGGACTAGCGGAAGAGACCCAGTACTTC. This encodes CATSRGGLAEETQYF. This chain connects TRBV15 to TRBJ2-5, with 10 bases aligning to TRBD2. Trimming removed 1 base from V and 3 bases from J; junction bases left unmatched: 2. Germline V CDR1 and CDR2: LNHNV, YYDKDF (reference sequence). The CDR3 consists of 15 residues.

This clone appeared once. The genes are TRBV6-1 and TRBJ1-5, with 7 bases identical to TRBD1. The CDR3 totals 15 residues. V lost 5 bases to trimming and J lost 6 bases; unmatched junction nucleotides: 10. Germline loops: CDR1 MNHNS, CDR2 SASEGT. The CDR3 region has the DNA TGTGCCAGCAGTACAGAGGCAGGGGGGGCTCAGCCCCAGCATTTT. Its translation: CASSTEAGGAQPQHF.

The chain carries TRBV28 and TRBJ2-7; the match to TRBD1 covers 9 bases. V lost 4 bases and J lost 3; bases outside the gene matches: 7. There are 15 residues in the CDR3. CDR1 and CDR2 (germline): MDHEN, SYDVKM. CDR3 DNA sequence: TGTGCCAGCAGTTGGACAGGGGCTTTGGGCTACGAGCAGTACTTC. As protein: CASSWTGALGYEQYF.

About this clone: The junction does not match germline at one end; this may be a read error. The genes are TRBV11-3 and TRBJ1-2, with no clear D. The CDR3 length is 12 residues. CDR1 is SGHNT and CDR2 is YENEEA in the germline V gene. CDR3 DNA sequence: TGTGCCGGCAGCCCTTCTAACTATGGCTACACCTTC. Translated, it gives CAGSPSNYGYTF.

The V call is TRBV18, the J call TRBJ2-2; no clear D. CDR1 is KGHSH and CDR2 is LQKENI in the germline V gene. This CDR3 region has 17 residues. V gave up 3 bases and J gave up 6 bases, with 20 bases separating them. The CDR3 protein is CASSPPRPGSGPGELFF. In DNA form, the CDR3 reads TGTGCCAGCTCACCCCCCAGACCCGGGTCGGGTCCCGGGGAGCTGTTTTTT. The whole variable domain, remainder taken from reference TRBV18 and TRBJ2-2, is NAGVMQNPRHLVRRRGQEARLRCSPMKGHSHVYWYRQLPEEGLKFMVYLQKENIIDESGMPKERFSAEFPKEGPSILRIQQVVRGDSAAYFCASSPPRPGSGPGELFFGEGSRLTVL.

The J gene is TRBJ1-5, the V gene TRBV19, with unresolved D. CDR1 is LNHDA, CDR2 SQIVND, per germline (reference sequence). V gave up 6 bases and J gave up 0 bases, with 9 bases separating them. CDR3 size: 14 residues. CDR3 sequence: CASRIQDSNQPQHF. The CDR3 bases are TGTGCCAGTAGAATACAAGATAGCAATCAGCCCCAGCATTTT.

J is TRBJ2-7 and V is TRBV18; D gene uncertain. The germline gives CDR1 KGHSH, CDR2 LQKENI. V was cut by 6 bases and J by 0 bases, with 15 bases left in between. The CDR3 is 15 residues long. The CDR3 sequence is CASSQRVSSSYEQYF. The DNA for the CDR3 is TGTGCCAGCTCCCAAAGGGTGTCGAGCTCCTACGAGCAGTACTTC.

This chain links TRBV6-1 with TRBJ2-3, with TRBD1 identical over 8 bases. The V segment lost 3 bases and the J segment 3 bases; nucleotides outside the gene matches: 14. Germline V gives CDR1 MNHNS, CDR2 SASEGT. The CDR3 runs 18 residues. The CDR3 here is CASSDRQGSRIGTDTQYF. As DNA, the CDR3 is TGTGCCAGCAGTGATAGACAGGGGAGCAGGATAGGGACAGATACGCAGTATTTT.

The V call is TRBV6-5, the J call TRBJ2-7; possibly TRBD1 for D (6 bases). The V end was cut by 2 bases, the J end by 6 bases, with 14 bases between. CDR3 length: 14 amino acids. Germline CDR1 and CDR2: MNHEY and SVGAGI. CDR3 in DNA: TGTGCCAGCAGTTACGACGCGAAAGGGGGCGAGCAGTACTTC. It translates to CASSYDAKGGEQYF.

The chain uses TRBV9 and TRBJ2-7; tentative D call: TRBD2 (6 bases). The germline V gene encodes CDR1 SGDLS and CDR2 YYNGEE. The CDR3 runs 15 residues. V lost 0 bases and J 4 bases, leaving 14 bases between the germline ends. CDR3 in DNA: TGTGCCAGCAGCGTAGGAGCGCGGGGTGGATACGAGCAGTACTTC. Translation: CASSVGARGGYEQYF.

The chain employs TRBV6-6 and TRBJ2-6, with D possibly being TRBD2 (6 bases). Deletions cut 5 bases from V and 2 bases from J, with 7 bases between. CDR3 length: 14 amino acids. CDR1 is MNHNY, CDR2 SVGAGI, per germline (reference sequence). Here the CDR3 reads CASSRRAGANVLTF. The CDR3 DNA is TGTGCCAGCAGTAGGAGGGCTGGGGCCAACGTCCTGACTTTC.

This clone was seen only a few times. The rearrangement links TRBV7-3 to TRBJ2-5; D may match TRBD1 or TRBD2 (5 bases each). Looked up from germline, CDR1 is SGHTA and CDR2 is FQGTGA. V lost 4 bases, J lost 4 bases, and 13 bases lay in between. CDR3 length: 14 residues. The CDR3 DNA follows: TGTGCCAGCAGCTCGGGACCCGGAGGAGAGACCCAGTACTTC. This codes for CASSSGPGGETQYF.

The chain links TRBV5-1 to TRBJ1-5, with D possibly TRBD1 on 5 matching bases. This CDR3 comprises 14 residues. V lost 2 bases and J 7 bases, leaving 13 bases between the germline ends. The germline V gene has CDR1 SGHRS and CDR2 YFSETQ. This CDR3 reads CASSLGQGGQPQHF. Here the CDR3 DNA reads TGCGCCAGCAGCTTAGGGCAGGGCGGACAGCCCCAGCATTTT. The full variable domain, its missing parts supplied by reference TRBV5-1 and TRBJ1-5, is KAGVTQTPRYLIKTRGQQVTLSCSPISGHRSVSWYQQTPGQGLQFLFEYFSETQRNKGNFPGRFSGRQFSNSRSEMNVSTLELGDSALYLCASSLGQGGQPQHFGDGTRLSIL.